Following are 17 T cell receptor beta chains from one sample sequenced in a study of T cell responses to AZD1222 COVID-19 vaccine. Assay: immunoSEQ multiplex PCR; the TCRdb copy retains only in-frame clones and omits some. The sample consists of about 130,000 clones, 93% of them appearing once. Sample: peripheral blood, taken on day 0 of AZD1222 vaccination. The receptors come from an adult in good health.

This chain joins TRBV6-5 and TRBJ2-7, with 7 bases matching TRBD2. The CDR3 loop spans 14 amino acids. CDR1 is MNHEY, CDR2 SVGAGI, per germline. Trimming took 7 bases from V and 2 from J; bases not matched to a gene: 8. The DNA for the CDR3 is TGTGCCAGCAAACGGCTAGCGGAAACCTACGAGCAGTACTTC. It translates to CASKRLAETYEQYF.

The J gene is TRBJ2-2, the V gene TRBV2, with D tentatively TRBD2 (6 bases). V was clipped by 3 bases and J by 7 bases, with 15 bases between them. CDR3 length: 15 residues. CDR1 and CDR2 from the germline V gene are SNHLY and FYNNEI. CDR3 residues: CASSDQGLLDGELFF. CDR3 sequence (DNA): TGTGCCAGCAGTGACCAGGGACTTTTGGACGGGGAGCTGTTTTTT.

The rearrangement joins TRBV19 to TRBJ1-6, with 8 bases matching TRBD1. Germline trimming cut 7 bases from V and 7 bases from J; bases unmatched to any gene: 9. CDR1 and CDR2 (germline): LNHDA, SQIVND (reference sequence). There are 15 residues in the CDR3. The chain's CDR3 is CASKSSGTGNSPLHF. The CDR3 nucleotides are TGTGCCAGTAAGTCCTCCGGGACAGGAAATTCACCCCTCCACTTT.

The chain carries TRBV4-1 and TRBJ2-2; unclear D gene. V was trimmed by 2 bases and J by 3 bases, leaving 7 bases between them. The CDR3 is 14 amino acids. From germline, CDR1 is MGHRA and CDR2 YSYEKL. As DNA, the CDR3 is TGCGCCAGCAGCCAAATCCGGGACACCGGGGAGCTGTTTTTT. It translates to CASSQIRDTGELFF.

This clone was picked up a small number of times. The V gene is TRBV11-2, the J gene TRBJ2-7, with 8 nucleotides matching TRBD2. From germline, CDR1 is SGHAT and CDR2 FQNNGV. The ends lost 3 bases at V and 2 bases at J; junction bases unmatched: 6. The CDR3 consists of 15 residues. The CDR3 loop reads CASSFVAGGPYEQYF. As DNA, the CDR3 is TGTGCCAGCAGCTTTGTCGCGGGAGGACCCTACGAGCAGTACTTC.

CDR3: CASSQGTEDYGYTF. CDR3 DNA sequence: TGTGCCAGCAGCCAGGGGACAGAGGACTATGGCTACACCTTC. The gene calls are TRBV3-1 (or the pseudogene TRBV3-2) and TRBJ1-2, with 7 bases matching TRBD1. After removal of 3 bases from V and 3 bases from J, the junction contained 4 bases not matched to a gene. The CDR3 covers 14 residues. Germline V gene sequence: CDR1 LGHDT, CDR2 YNNKEL (reference sequence).

This chain connects TRBV12-5 to TRBJ1-1; a weak D match, TRBD1 (5 bases). In germline, CDR1 is LGHNT, CDR2 FRNRAP. V was shortened by 0 bases and J by 5 bases, with 13 bases between the two germline ends. This CDR3 is built from 15 residues. The DNA of the CDR3 is TGTGCTAGTGGTTTGGTACTTGGCAGGGAAACTGAAGCTTTCTTT. This gives the protein CASGLVLGRETEAFF.

DNA for the CDR3: TGTGCCAGCCTCGGACGCCGAAGGGCCTCCTACAATGAGCAGTTCTTC. Its protein product is CASLGRRRASYNEQFF. The V call is TRBV18, the J call TRBJ2-1; no reliable D call. The CDR3 extends over 16 amino acids. Trimming pared 8 bases from V and 0 bases from J, leaving 17 bases between. Germline values: CDR1 KGHSH, CDR2 LQKENI.

The chain recombines TRBV5-6 with TRBJ2-7, with 8 bases that match TRBD1. Germline trimming cut 2 bases from V and 6 bases from J; bases unmatched to any gene: 10. The CDR3 runs to 15 residues. Germline V gene data show CDR1 as SGHDT and CDR2 as YYEEEE. DNA of the CDR3: TGTGCCAGCAGCTTCTGGGGACAGGTTTCTAGCGAGCAGTACTTC. Protein: CASSFWGQVSSEQYF.

The chain links TRBV3-1 (or the pseudogene TRBV3-2) to TRBJ1-6, with D possibly being TRBD1 (6 bases). Trimming left V 4 bases short and J 5 bases short, with 15 bases between. Germline assignment: CDR1 LGHDT and CDR2 YNNKEL (reference sequence). CDR3 length: 16 amino acids. The CDR3 is CASSRPGVPHNSPLHF. CDR3 in DNA: TGTGCCAGCAGCCGCCCAGGGGTTCCTCATAATTCACCCCTCCACTTT.

The chain uses TRBV9 and TRBJ1-1; tentative D call: TRBD1 (5 bases). CDR3 length equals 14 residues. Germline V gives CDR1 SGDLS, CDR2 YYNGEE. The V end lost 2 bases, the J end lost 5 bases, and 13 bases lay between the germline ends. The chain's CDR3 is CASSVGRVGTEAFF. The CDR3 nucleotides are TGTGCCAGCAGCGTTGGCAGGGTAGGAACTGAAGCTTTCTTT.

V usage is TRBV28 and J usage is TRBJ2-1, with 12 nucleotides matching TRBD2. The CDR3 spans 20 residues. With 4 bases clipped from V and 0 bases from J, the junction kept 13 bases outside the gene matches. Germline CDR1 is MDHEN and CDR2 is SYDVKM. In nucleotides, the CDR3 is TGTGCCAGCAGTTCACCCGCCGGGCTAGCGGGAGGGACCTCCTACAATGAGCAGTTCTTC. This codes for CASSSPAGLAGGTSYNEQFF.

The chain links TRBV10-3 to TRBJ1-1; maybe TRBD1 (6 bases). Germline CDR1 and CDR2: ENHRY and SYGVKD. Trimming shortened V by 0 bases and J by 5 bases, and 16 bases separated the two germline ends. The CDR3 length is 16 residues. CDR3 sequence (DNA): TGTGCCATCAGTGAGTCGATGGGTGGGGGCGGAACTGAAGCTTTCTTT. Translating it yields CAISESMGGGGTEAFF.

In nucleotides, the CDR3 is TGTGCCACCAGCAGGCACTCTGGAAACACCATATATTTT. Translating it yields CATSRHSGNTIYF. This chain uses TRBV15 with TRBJ1-3; the D is unclear. This CDR3 is 13 amino acids long. The V gene's germline CDR1 is LNHNV and CDR2 YYDKDF (reference sequence). V was pared by 3 bases and J by 0 bases, with 3 bases between.

This clone has a single count. The chain employs TRBV11-2 and TRBJ2-6; perhaps TRBD1 as D (6 bases). The CDR3 totals 19 residues. Germline CDR1 reads SGHAT; CDR2 reads FQNNGV. V lost 4 bases and J 0 bases, leaving 19 bases between the germline ends. The CDR3: CASSWGRPDRSSGANVLTF. Here the CDR3 DNA reads TGTGCCAGCAGCTGGGGGCGGCCCGACAGGAGCTCTGGGGCCAACGTCCTGACTTTC.

This chain links TRBV6-5 with TRBJ1-4, with TRBD1 as a possible D gene (6 bases). Germline V gene lookup returns CDR1 MNHEY and CDR2 SVGAGI. The CDR3 is made up of 12 amino acids. V was shortened by 9 bases and J by 7 bases, with 12 bases between the two germline ends. DNA for the CDR3: TGTGCCAGTGGGGGAGGGGGTGAAAAACTGTTTTTT. This translates into CASGGGGEKLFF.

The rearrangement uses TRBV6-5 and TRBJ1-1; no reliable D call. Trimming stripped 3 bases from V and 4 bases from J, with 15 bases between. This CDR3 spans 15 amino acids. Germline V gene data show CDR1 as MNHEY and CDR2 as SVGAGI. The CDR3: CASSYRGVGSTEAFF. Here the CDR3 DNA reads TGTGCCAGCAGTTATCGTGGGGTTGGGAGCACTGAAGCTTTCTTT.